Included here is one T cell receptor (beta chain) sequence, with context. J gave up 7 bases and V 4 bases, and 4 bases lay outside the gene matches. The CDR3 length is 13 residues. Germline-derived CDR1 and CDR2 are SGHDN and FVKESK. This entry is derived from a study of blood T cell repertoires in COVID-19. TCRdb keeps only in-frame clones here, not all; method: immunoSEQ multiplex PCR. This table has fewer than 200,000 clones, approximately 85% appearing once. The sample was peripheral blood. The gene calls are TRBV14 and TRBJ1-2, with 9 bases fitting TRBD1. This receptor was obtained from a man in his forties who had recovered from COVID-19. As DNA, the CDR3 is TGTGCCAGCAGCCCGGGGACAGGGCTTGGCTACACCTTC. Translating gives CASSPGTGLGYTF.